This TCR beta chain was recorded in a study of post-analysis software for immune sequencing data. At the level of the study: Several disease courses (relapsing-remitting, secondary progressive and progressive-relapsing) of multiple sclerosis were included. Study-level findings and limits: Patients showed TRBV5-6, TRBV5-1 and TRBV20-1 among four to six TRBV segments more frequent than in controls. Significantly decreased normalized Chao1 diversity was recorded for multiple sclerosis patients relative to controls. By F measure, samples from a shared preparation batch strongly co-clustered.

This clonotype was seen more than once but under ten times. The antigen is undetermined. Unique molecular identifiers featured in each of the TCR beta cDNA libraries. A population of roughly 0.85 to 10 million T cells gave rise to about half a million cDNA molecules. TCRdb re-called the PCR reads through MiXCR, storing one row per CDR3 protein. The sample lists roughly 800,000 distinct CDR3 sequences, 35% to 55% occurring once. The CDR3 is made up of 15 amino acids. The germline V gene has CDR1 LNHNV and CDR2 YYDKDF (reference sequence). V was trimmed by 4 bases and J by 0 bases, leaving 10 bases between them.

Sequences were obtained from blood. This receptor was taken from a girl under 18 with multiple sclerosis. The rearrangement uses TRBV15 and TRBJ2-1; D remains ambiguous. CDR3 in amino acids: CATSMTRSSYNEQFF. The CDR3, as DNA: TGTGCCACCAGCATGACACGGAGCTCCTACAATGAGCAGTTCTTC.